This T cell receptor beta chain appears in the sequencing data of a study of T cells in Graves' hyperthyroidism and ophthalmopathy. TCR beta CDR3 regions were amplified from RNA. When the TCR CDR3 underwent first-round RT-PCR, the HTBI primer set was used. A single record per CDR3 protein comes from TCRdb applying MiXCR to the multiplex PCR reads. There are 640,000 or so distinct CDR3 sequences in the sample; approximately 15% occur only once, and about 6.6% lies in the top ten. V lost 6 bases and J lost 2; bases outside the gene matches: 10. The CDR3 is 15 residues long. From germline, CDR1 is MNHNS and CDR2 SASEGT. This clonotype was seen at least ten times.

This clonotype originated in a woman aged 18 to 35 with Graves' ophthalmopathy. The chain links TRBV6-1 to TRBJ2-7; 7 bases match TRBD1. Sequenced material: blood. CDR3 nucleotides: TGTGCCAGCAGCAGGTACAGGGGACAAACCTACGAGCAGTACTTC. This sequence encodes CASSRYRGQTYEQYF.